This T cell receptor (beta chain) comes out of a study of blood T cell repertoires in COVID-19. On the study more broadly: Sample material is recorded as cDNA or gDNA derived from T cells, B-cell-depleted T cells, or PBMCs.

Methods used by the authors: Amplified reference gene primers provided the basis for estimating nucleated cell counts. Clones were sequenced by immunoSEQ multiplex PCR, and TCRdb holds only the in-frame ones, with some missing. Clonal size and the V and J genes are those of that table, whereas D and trimming came from the DNA. The sample holds approximately 300,000 clones, 86% seen once. Trimming removed 0 bases at V and 7 bases at J, with 17 bases between. CDR3 length: 16 residues. Per germline, CDR1 SGHDT and CDR2 YYEEEE. The source is a woman aged 45-59 years with acute or convalescent COVID-19. The V and J genes are TRBV5-6 and TRBJ2-1, with D possibly being TRBD2 (6 bases). Sequencing was performed on peripheral blood. The CDR3 sequence: CASSLGRLVPVNEQFF. Written as DNA, the CDR3 is TGTGCCAGCAGCTTGGGTAGACTAGTCCCTGTGAATGAGCAGTTCTTC.